This T cell receptor (beta chain) was retrieved from a study of preoperative IRX-2 immunotherapy in early breast cancer. Here immunoSEQ multiplex PCR was the method, and the copy in TCRdb shows in-frame clones only, minus some. The table records 75,000 to 100,000 clones, 86% of them present only once. Specified treatment: preoperative locoregional IRX-2 cytokine immunotherapy. Samples came from a phase Ib trial of preoperative locoregional IRX-2 cytokine immunotherapy. The ends were cut back, 1 base at V and 3 bases at J, with 10 bases in the middle. Germline assignment: CDR1 SGDLS and CDR2 YYNGEE. The CDR3 length is 14 residues.

The source of this sequence is a human donor with breast cancer. The chain joins TRBV9 to TRBJ2-5; D gene uncertain. Here the sequenced sample was tumor tissue, taken after IRX-2 immunotherapy. Here the CDR3 reads CASSVSRGEETQYF. CDR3 DNA: TGTGCCAGCAGCGTATCCCGCGGAGAAGAGACCCAGTACTTC.